A selection of T cell receptor beta chains follows, all from one sample in a study of blood T cells in healthy people across ages. TCRdb re-called the 5' RACE reads through MiXCR, storing one row per CDR3 protein. The repertoire holds approximately 670,000 distinct CDR3 sequences, with 40% to 45% as singletons. The sequencing sample was made of blood. Receptors were obtained from a man older than 75 in good health. The CDR3 runs from the conserved cysteine through the conserved F or W. The D gene is left open where the match is weak. The listing skips clone size in some rows; elsewhere it reads once, few, many or a size class.

j_call | v_call | clone_size | d_call | cdr3_aa | cdr3_nt
TRBJ2-7 | TRBV6-2/TRBV6-3 | many | TRBD2 | CASTGLVRSYEQYF | TGTGCCAGCACAGGACTAGTTCGTTCCTACGAGCAGTACTTC
TRBJ2-7 | TRBV6-5 | many | TRBD1 | CASSSWTGGNYEQYF | TGTGCCAGCAGTAGCTGGACAGGGGGAAACTACGAGCAGTACTTC
TRBJ1-2 | TRBV18 | few | NA | CASSPSPKNYGYTF | TGTGCCAGCTCACCAAGTCCCAAGAACTATGGCTACACCTTC
TRBJ1-1 | TRBV6-2/TRBV6-3 | once | TRBD1 | CASTPSTGTGAEAFF | TGTGCCAGCACCCCATCGACCGGGACAGGGGCTGAAGCTTTCTTT
TRBJ2-1 | TRBV6-5 | NA | TRBD1 | CASSTAGTGIHEQFF | TGTGCCAGCAGTACTGCCGGGACAGGGATCCATGAGCAGTTCTTC
TRBJ2-1 | TRBV6-6 | many | NA | CASSYSRNEQFF | TGTGCCAGCAGTTACAGCAGGAATGAGCAGTTCTTC
TRBJ2-1 | TRBV25-1 | NA | TRBD2 | CASSLAGGHNGQFF | TGTGCCAGCAGTTTAGCGGGAGGGCACAATGGGCAGTTCTTC
TRBJ1-1 | TRBV12-3/TRBV12-4 | NA | NA | CASRWGTEAFF | TGTGCCAGCCGCTGGGGCACTGAAGCTTTCTTT
TRBJ2-3 | TRBV20-1 | NA | TRBD2 | CSAGPRTSGLTDTQYF | TGCAGTGCTGGGCCACGCACTAGCGGCCTCACAGATACGCAGTATTTT
TRBJ2-1 | TRBV24-1 | once | NA | CATSDFGYNEQFF | TGTGCCACCAGTGATTTTGGGTACAATGAGCAGTTCTTC
TRBJ2-7 | TRBV12-3/TRBV12-4 | NA | NA | CASSVGTWAREQYF | TGTGCCAGCAGTGTTGGGACGTGGGCGCGCGAGCAGTACTTC
TRBJ2-7 | TRBV11-3 | NA | NA | CASSLDQRSYEQYF | TGTGCCAGCAGCTTAGATCAGAGGTCCTACGAGCAGTACTTC
TRBJ2-1 | TRBV18 | many | TRBD2 | CASSMGLADEQFF | TGTGCCAGCTCGATGGGACTAGCGGATGAGCAGTTCTTC
TRBJ2-5 | TRBV20-1 | few | TRBD1 | CSAEPGQGKETQYF | TGCAGTGCAGAACCGGGACAGGGGAAAGAGACCCAGTACTTC
TRBJ2-2 | TRBV6-5 | NA | TRBD1 | CASYDRANTGELFF | TGTGCCAGCTACGACAGGGCGAACACCGGGGAGCTGTTTTTT
TRBJ1-2 | TRBV28 | NA | TRBD1 | CASRTGTAYGYTF | TGTGCCAGCAGGACCGGGACAGCCTATGGCTACACCTTC
TRBJ2-1 | TRBV18 | NA | TRBD1 | CASSHRDRGLDEQFF | TGTGCCAGCTCACACCGGGACAGGGGTCTTGATGAGCAGTTCTTC
TRBJ2-5 | TRBV29-1 | few | NA | CSVADGGGETQYF | TGCAGCGTTGCGGATGGAGGGGGAGAGACCCAGTACTTC
TRBJ2-7 | TRBV12-3/TRBV12-4 | NA | NA | CASSFWGSRTYEQYF | TGTGCCAGCTCATTCTGGGGGTCAAGGACCTACGAGCAGTACTTC
TRBJ2-7 | TRBV7-2 | NA | TRBD1 | CASSSGTGVVYEQYF | TGTGCCAGCAGCTCCGGGACAGGTGTTGTCTACGAGCAGTACTTC
TRBJ1-5 | TRBV12-3/TRBV12-4 | few | NA | CASSLRQGRQPQHF | TGTGCCAGCAGCTTAAGGCAGGGGAGGCAGCCCCAGCATTTT
TRBJ1-5 | TRBV12-5 | once | NA | CASGLEGNNQPQHF | TGTGCTAGTGGTCTGGAGGGGAACAATCAGCCCCAGCATTTT
TRBJ2-3 | TRBV27 | NA | TRBD2 | CASSPPAGLAGGPISDTQYF | TGTGCCAGCAGTCCCCCGGCTGGACTAGCGGGGGGGCCTATTTCAGATACGCAGTATTTT
TRBJ1-1 | TRBV7-2 | NA | NA | CASSRYSGRQNTEAFF | TGTGCCAGCAGCCGCTACTCGGGACGGCAGAACACTGAAGCTTTCTTT
TRBJ1-2 | TRBV29-1 | NA | TRBD1 | CSVPPGQGPTNYGYTF | TGCAGCGTACCACCGGGACAGGGGCCCACTAACTATGGCTACACCTTC
TRBJ2-5 | TRBV12-3/TRBV12-4 | many | NA | CASSLFTEETQYF | TGTGCCAGCAGTTTATTCACAGAAGAGACCCAGTACTTC
TRBJ2-1 | TRBV5-1 | NA | TRBD1 | CASSPEGTGRGYNEQFF | TGCGCCAGCAGCCCCGAGGGGACAGGGAGAGGCTACAATGAGCAGTTCTTC
TRBJ1-1 | TRBV7-2 | NA | NA | CASSADTEAFF | TGTGCCAGCAGCGCAGACACTGAAGCTTTCTTT
TRBJ2-7 | TRBV20-1 | NA | NA | CSARGYSSYEQYF | TGCAGTGCTAGAGGGTACAGCTCCTACGAGCAGTACTTC
TRBJ2-5 | TRBV6-2/TRBV6-3 | few | NA | CASRRDLTQETQYF | TGTGCCAGCAGACGGGACTTAACCCAAGAGACCCAGTACTTC
TRBJ2-1 | TRBV12-3/TRBV12-4 | NA | TRBD2 | CASSLLERLAGGNEQFF | TGTGCCAGCAGTTTGTTGGAGCGGCTAGCGGGAGGAAATGAGCAGTTCTTC
TRBJ1-1 | TRBV4-2 | NA | NA | CASSQVQAEAFF | TGTGCCAGCAGCCAAGTGCAGGCAGAAGCTTTCTTT
TRBJ2-1 | TRBV20-1 | NA | NA | CSAREGTAYNEQFF | TGCAGTGCTAGAGAGGGTACAGCCTACAATGAGCAGTTCTTC
TRBJ2-7 | TRBV6-1 | NA | TRBD1 | CASSKGQGFEQYF | TGTGCCAGCAGTAAGGGACAGGGATTCGAGCAGTACTTC
TRBJ2-4 | TRBV7-2 | medium-sized | TRBD2 | CASSLGTSGGQNIQYF | TGTGCCAGCAGCTTAGGGACTAGCGGGGGGCAAAACATTCAGTACTTC
TRBJ2-7 | TRBV20-1 | NA | TRBD2 | CSARRGSGDYEQYF | TGCAGTGCTCGTCGTGGTAGCGGGGACTACGAGCAGTACTTC
TRBJ2-3 | TRBV6-6 | NA | NA | CASRDTDSTDTQYF | TGTGCCAGCAGGGATACCGACAGCACAGATACGCAGTATTTT
TRBJ2-3 | TRBV27 | NA | NA | CAGSRIRQTGSDTQYF | TGTGCCGGCAGTCGGATACGACAGACTGGGTCAGATACGCAGTATTTT
TRBJ2-7 | TRBV20-1 | few | TRBD2 | CSAYLAGSRGNEQYF | TGCAGTGCTTACTTAGCGGGATCTAGGGGCAATGAGCAGTACTTC
TRBJ2-7 | TRBV25-1 | few | NA | CASSEFRGQQYF | TGTGCCAGCAGTGAATTTAGGGGTCAGCAGTACTTC
TRBJ2-2 | TRBV24-1 | once | TRBD1 | CATGTGKLFF | TGTGCCACAGGGACAGGGAAGCTGTTTTTT
TRBJ2-3 | TRBV20-1 | NA | NA | CSASDSGTDTQYF | TGCAGTGCTAGCGACTCCGGAACAGATACGCAGTATTTT
TRBJ2-3 | TRBV12-5 | NA | TRBD1 | CASGQGTVGGDTQYF | TGTGCTAGTGGTCAAGGGACAGTCGGCGGGGATACGCAGTATTTT
TRBJ2-1 | TRBV29-1 | few | TRBD1 | CSAGDRVSYNEQFF | TGCAGCGCCGGGGACAGGGTCTCCTACAATGAGCAGTTCTTC
TRBJ1-1 | TRBV5-1 | NA | NA | CASSSRINTEAFF | TGCGCCAGCAGCTCGAGAATTAACACTGAAGCTTTCTTT
TRBJ1-1 | TRBV6-2/TRBV6-3 | NA | NA | CASSPSNWVTEAFF | TGTGCCAGCAGCCCGAGTAATTGGGTCACTGAAGCTTTCTTT
TRBJ2-5 | TRBV28 | NA | TRBD1 | CASSYYDRDQETQYF | TGTGCCAGCAGTTACTACGACAGGGACCAAGAGACCCAGTACTTC
TRBJ2-1 | TRBV3-1 | NA | TRBD1 | CASSQTRGSSYNEQFF | TGTGCCAGCAGCCAGACCAGGGGGAGCTCCTACAATGAGCAGTTCTTC
TRBJ1-2 | TRBV6-6 | many | NA | CASSPRGYGYTF | TGTGCCAGCAGTCCCAGGGGCTATGGCTACACCTTC
TRBJ2-5 | TRBV5-1 | few | NA | CASSLVGETYNEQYF | TGCGCCAGCAGCTTGGTGGGGGAGACCTACAATGAGCAGTACTTC
TRBJ2-5 | TRBV29-1 | few | NA | CSVEGDRRETQYF | TGCAGCGTTGAAGGGGACCGGCGGGAGACCCAGTACTTC
TRBJ2-2 | TRBV27 | NA | NA | CASKVGLVNTGELFF | TGTGCCAGCAAAGTCGGACTCGTGAACACCGGGGAGCTGTTTTTT
TRBJ2-7 | TRBV20-1 | NA | TRBD1 | CSTTNRGTYEQYF | TGCAGTACCACAAACAGGGGGACCTACGAGCAGTACTTC
TRBJ2-4 | TRBV5-5 | few | TRBD1 | CASSLGQGEAKNIQYF | TGTGCCAGCAGCTTGGGACAGGGAGAAGCCAAAAACATTCAGTACTTC
TRBJ2-1 | TRBV20-1 | once | TRBD2 | CSAYGTSGRKGLDEQFF | TGCAGTGCTTACGGGACTAGCGGGAGAAAGGGGTTGGATGAGCAGTTCTTC
TRBJ2-2 | TRBV28 | NA | TRBD2 | CASSLYGAVVGGTNTGELFF | TGTGCCAGCAGTTTATACGGGGCCGTAGTGGGAGGGACGAACACCGGGGAGCTGTTTTTT
TRBJ2-1 | TRBV25-1 | NA | TRBD2 | CASSEGGTVSYEQFF | TGTGCCAGCAGTGAGGGGGGGACCGTCTCCTACGAGCAGTTCTTC
TRBJ2-5 | TRBV6-2/TRBV6-3 | few | NA | CASSGGTDPQETQYF | TGTGCCAGCAGTGGGGGGACAGATCCTCAAGAGACCCAGTACTTC
TRBJ2-7 | TRBV20-1 | NA | TRBD2 | CSASTSGRIAYEQYF | TGCAGTGCCTCTACTAGCGGGAGGATTGCCTACGAGCAGTACTTC